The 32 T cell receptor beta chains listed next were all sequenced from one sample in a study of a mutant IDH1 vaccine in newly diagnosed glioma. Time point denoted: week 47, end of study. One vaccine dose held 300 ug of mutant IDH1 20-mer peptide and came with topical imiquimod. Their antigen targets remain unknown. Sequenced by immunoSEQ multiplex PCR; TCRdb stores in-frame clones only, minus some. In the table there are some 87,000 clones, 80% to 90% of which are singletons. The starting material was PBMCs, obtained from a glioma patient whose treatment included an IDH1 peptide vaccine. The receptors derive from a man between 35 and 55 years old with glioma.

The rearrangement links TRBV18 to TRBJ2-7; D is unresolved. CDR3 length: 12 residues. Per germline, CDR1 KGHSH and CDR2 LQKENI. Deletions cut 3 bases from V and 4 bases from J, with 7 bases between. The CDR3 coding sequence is TGTGCCAGCTCACCCGCGAATTACGAGCAGTACTTC. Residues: CASSPANYEQYF.

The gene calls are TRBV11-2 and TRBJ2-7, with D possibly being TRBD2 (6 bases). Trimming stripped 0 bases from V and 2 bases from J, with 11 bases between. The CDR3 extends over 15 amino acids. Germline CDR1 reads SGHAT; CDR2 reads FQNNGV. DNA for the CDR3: TGTGCCAGCAGCTTAGAAGCGGGCTTAACCTACGAGCAGTACTTC. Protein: CASSLEAGLTYEQYF.

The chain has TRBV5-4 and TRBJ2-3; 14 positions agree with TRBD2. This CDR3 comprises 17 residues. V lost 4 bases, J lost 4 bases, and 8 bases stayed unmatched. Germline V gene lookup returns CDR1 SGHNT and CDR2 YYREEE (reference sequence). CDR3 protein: CASSKGLAGEVPDTQYF. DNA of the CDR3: TGTGCCAGCAGCAAGGGACTAGCGGGAGAGGTCCCAGATACGCAGTATTTT. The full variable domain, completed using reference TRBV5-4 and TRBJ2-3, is ETGVTQSPTHLIKTRGQQVTLRCSSQSGHNTVSWYQQALGQGPQFIFQYYREEENGRGNFPPRFSGLQFPNYSSELNVNALELDDSALYLCASSKGLAGEVPDTQYFGPGTRLTVL.

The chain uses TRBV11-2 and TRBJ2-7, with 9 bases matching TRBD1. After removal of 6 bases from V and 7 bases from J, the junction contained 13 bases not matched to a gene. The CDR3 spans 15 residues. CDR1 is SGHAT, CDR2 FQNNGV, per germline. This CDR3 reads CASRGSRDRVGEQYF. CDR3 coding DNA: TGTGCCAGCAGGGGTTCCCGGGACAGGGTGGGGGAGCAGTACTTC.

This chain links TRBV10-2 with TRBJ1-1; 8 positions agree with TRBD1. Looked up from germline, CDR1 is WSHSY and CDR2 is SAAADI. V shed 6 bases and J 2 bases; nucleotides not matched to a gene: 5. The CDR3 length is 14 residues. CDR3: CASREGQGNTEAFF. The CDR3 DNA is TGCGCCAGCAGGGAAGGACAGGGCAACACTGAAGCTTTCTTT.

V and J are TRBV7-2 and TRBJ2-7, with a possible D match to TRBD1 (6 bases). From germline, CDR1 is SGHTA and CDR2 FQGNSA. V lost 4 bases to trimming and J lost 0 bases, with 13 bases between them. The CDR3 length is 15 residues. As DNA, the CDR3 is TGTGCCAGCAGCTCGACAGGACACCCCTCCTACGAGCAGTACTTC. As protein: CASSSTGHPSYEQYF. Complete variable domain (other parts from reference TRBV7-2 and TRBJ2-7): GAGVSQSPSNKVTEKGKDVELRCDPISGHTALYWYRQSLGQGLEFLIYFQGNSAPDKSGLPSDRFSAERTGGSVSTLTIQRTQQEDSAVYLCASSSTGHPSYEQYFGPGTRLTVT.

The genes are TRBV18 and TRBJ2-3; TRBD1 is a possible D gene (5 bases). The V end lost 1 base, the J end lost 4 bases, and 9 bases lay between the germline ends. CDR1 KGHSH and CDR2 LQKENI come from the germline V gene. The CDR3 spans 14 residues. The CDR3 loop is CASSPLKGADTQYF. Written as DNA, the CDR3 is TGTGCCAGCTCACCACTAAAAGGGGCAGATACGCAGTATTTT. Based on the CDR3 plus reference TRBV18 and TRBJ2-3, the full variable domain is NAGVMQNPRHLVRRRGQEARLRCSPMKGHSHVYWYRQLPEEGLKFMVYLQKENIIDESGMPKERFSAEFPKEGPSILRIQQVVRGDSAAYFCASSPLKGADTQYFGPGTRLTVL.

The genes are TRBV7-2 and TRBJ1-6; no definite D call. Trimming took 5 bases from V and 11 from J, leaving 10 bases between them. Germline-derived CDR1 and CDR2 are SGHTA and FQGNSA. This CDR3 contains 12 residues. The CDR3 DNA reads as TGTGCCAGCAGCCTGGGCGATACACCCCTCCACTTT. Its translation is CASSLGDTPLHF.

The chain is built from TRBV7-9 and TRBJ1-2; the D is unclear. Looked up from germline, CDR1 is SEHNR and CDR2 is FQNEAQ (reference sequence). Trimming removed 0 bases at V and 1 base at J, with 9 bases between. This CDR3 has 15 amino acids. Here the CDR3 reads CASSLAITGNYGYTF. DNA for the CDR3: TGTGCCAGCAGCTTAGCCATAACGGGTAACTATGGCTACACCTTC.

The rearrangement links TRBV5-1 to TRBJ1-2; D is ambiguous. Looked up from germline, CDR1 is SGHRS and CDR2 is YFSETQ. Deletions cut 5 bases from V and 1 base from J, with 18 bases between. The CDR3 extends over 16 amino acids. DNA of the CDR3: TGCGCCAGCAGTTCCATCGGCGTGGACTTTAACTATGGCTACACCTTC. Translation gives CASSSIGVDFNYGYTF.

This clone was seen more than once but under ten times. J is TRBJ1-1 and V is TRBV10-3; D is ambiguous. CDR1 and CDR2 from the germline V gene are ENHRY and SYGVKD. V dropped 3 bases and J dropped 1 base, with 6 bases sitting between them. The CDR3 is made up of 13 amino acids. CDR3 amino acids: CAISDRPNTEAFF. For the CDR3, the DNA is TGTGCCATCAGTGACAGGCCGAACACTGAAGCTTTCTTT.

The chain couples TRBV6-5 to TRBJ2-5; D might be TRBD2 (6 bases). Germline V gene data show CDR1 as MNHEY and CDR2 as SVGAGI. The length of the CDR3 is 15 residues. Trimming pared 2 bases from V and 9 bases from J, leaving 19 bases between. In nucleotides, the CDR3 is TGTGCCAGCAGTTACGGGGAACTAGCCCGTGAGGCCCAGTACTTC. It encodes CASSYGELAREAQYF.

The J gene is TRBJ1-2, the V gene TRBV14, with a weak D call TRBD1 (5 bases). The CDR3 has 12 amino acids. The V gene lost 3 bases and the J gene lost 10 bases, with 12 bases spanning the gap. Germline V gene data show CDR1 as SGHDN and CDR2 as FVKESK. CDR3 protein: CASSQIEGNYTF. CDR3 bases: TGTGCCAGCAGCCAGATAGAGGGGAACTACACCTTC.

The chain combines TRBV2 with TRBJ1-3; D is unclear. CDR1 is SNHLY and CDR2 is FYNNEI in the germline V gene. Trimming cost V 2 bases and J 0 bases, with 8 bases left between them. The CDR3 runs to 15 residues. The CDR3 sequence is CASSESALSGNTIYF. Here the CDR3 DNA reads TGTGCCAGCAGTGAATCGGCTCTCTCTGGAAACACCATATATTTT.

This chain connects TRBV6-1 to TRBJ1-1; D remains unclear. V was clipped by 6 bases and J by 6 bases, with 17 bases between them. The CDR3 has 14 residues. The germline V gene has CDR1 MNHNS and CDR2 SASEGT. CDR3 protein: CASSYTRDGSEAFF. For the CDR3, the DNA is TGTGCCAGCAGCTATACAAGGGATGGGTCTGAAGCTTTCTTT.

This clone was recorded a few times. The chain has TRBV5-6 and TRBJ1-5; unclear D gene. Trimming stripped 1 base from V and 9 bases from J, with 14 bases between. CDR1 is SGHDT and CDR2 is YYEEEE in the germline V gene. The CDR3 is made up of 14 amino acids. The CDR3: CASSLRHNLGPQHF. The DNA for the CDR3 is TGTGCCAGCAGCTTGAGGCACAACCTCGGGCCCCAGCATTTT.

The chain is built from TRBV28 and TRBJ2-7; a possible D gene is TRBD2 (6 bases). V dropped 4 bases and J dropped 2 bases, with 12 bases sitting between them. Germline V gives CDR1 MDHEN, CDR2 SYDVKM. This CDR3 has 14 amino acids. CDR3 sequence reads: CASSYPSVAYEQYF. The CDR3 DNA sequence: TGTGCCAGCAGTTATCCTAGCGTTGCCTACGAGCAGTACTTC.

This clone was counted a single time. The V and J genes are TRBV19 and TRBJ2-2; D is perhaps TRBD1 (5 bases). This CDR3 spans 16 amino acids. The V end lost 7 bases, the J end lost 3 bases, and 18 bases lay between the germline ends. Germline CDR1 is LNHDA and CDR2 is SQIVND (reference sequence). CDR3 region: CASKIGASVDTGELFF. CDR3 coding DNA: TGTGCCAGTAAAATAGGGGCATCAGTGGACACCGGGGAGCTGTTTTTT.

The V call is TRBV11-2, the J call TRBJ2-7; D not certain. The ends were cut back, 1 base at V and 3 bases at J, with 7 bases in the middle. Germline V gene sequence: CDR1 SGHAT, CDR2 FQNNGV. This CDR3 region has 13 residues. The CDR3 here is CASSLVVGYEQYF. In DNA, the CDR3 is TGTGCCAGCAGCTTAGTAGTGGGCTACGAGCAGTACTTC. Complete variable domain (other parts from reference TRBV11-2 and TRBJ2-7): EAGVAQSPRYKIIEKRQSVAFWCNPISGHATLYWYQQILGQGPKLLIQFQNNGVVDDSQLPKDRFSAERLKGVDSTLKIQPAKLEDSAVYLCASSLVVGYEQYFGPGTRLTVT.

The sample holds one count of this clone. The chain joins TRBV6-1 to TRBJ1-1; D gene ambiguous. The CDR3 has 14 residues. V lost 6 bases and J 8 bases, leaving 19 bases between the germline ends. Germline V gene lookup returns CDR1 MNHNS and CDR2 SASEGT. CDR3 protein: CASRLELPGREAFF. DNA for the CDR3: TGTGCCAGCAGGCTGGAGCTACCTGGGCGGGAAGCTTTCTTT.

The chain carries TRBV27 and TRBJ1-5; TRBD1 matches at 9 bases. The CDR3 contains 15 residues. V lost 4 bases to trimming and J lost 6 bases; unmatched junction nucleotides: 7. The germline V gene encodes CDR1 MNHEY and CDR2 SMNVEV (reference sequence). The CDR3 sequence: CASSSTGGFGQPQHF. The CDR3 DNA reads TGTGCCAGCAGTTCGACAGGGGGTTTCGGTCAGCCCCAGCATTTT.

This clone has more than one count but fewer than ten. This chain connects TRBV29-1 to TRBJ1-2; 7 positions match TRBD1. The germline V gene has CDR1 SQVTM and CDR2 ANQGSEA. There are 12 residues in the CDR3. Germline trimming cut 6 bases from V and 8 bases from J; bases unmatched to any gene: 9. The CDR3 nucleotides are TGCAGCGTAACAGGGGTAGTTAACGGCTACACCTTC. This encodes CSVTGVVNGYTF.

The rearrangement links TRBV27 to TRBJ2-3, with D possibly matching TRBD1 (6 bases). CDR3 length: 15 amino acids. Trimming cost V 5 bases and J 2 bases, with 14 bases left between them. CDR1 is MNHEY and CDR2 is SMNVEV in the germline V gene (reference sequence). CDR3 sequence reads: CASSQSGHPTDTQYF. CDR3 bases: TGTGCCAGCAGTCAATCGGGACACCCCACAGATACGCAGTATTTT.

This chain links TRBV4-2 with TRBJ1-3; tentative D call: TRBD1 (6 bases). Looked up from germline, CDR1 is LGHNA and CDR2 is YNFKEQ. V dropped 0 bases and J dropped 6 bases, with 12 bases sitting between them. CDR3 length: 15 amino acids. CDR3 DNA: TGTGCCAGCAGCCAAGACCGGGGGCGAATAAACACCATATATTTT. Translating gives CASSQDRGRINTIYF.

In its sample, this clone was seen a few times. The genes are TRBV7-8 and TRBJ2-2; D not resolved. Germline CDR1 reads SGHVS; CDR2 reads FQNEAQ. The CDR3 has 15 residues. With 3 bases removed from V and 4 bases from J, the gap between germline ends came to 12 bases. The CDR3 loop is CASSFQGYGTGELFF. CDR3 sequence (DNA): TGTGCCAGCAGCTTTCAAGGGTACGGCACCGGGGAGCTGTTTTTT. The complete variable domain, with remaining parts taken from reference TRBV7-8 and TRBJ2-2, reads GAGVSQSPRYKVAKRGQDVALRCDPISGHVSLFWYQQALGQGPEFLTYFQNEAQLDKSGLPSDRFFAERPEGSVSTLKIQRTQQEDSAVYLCASSFQGYGTGELFFGEGSRLTVL.

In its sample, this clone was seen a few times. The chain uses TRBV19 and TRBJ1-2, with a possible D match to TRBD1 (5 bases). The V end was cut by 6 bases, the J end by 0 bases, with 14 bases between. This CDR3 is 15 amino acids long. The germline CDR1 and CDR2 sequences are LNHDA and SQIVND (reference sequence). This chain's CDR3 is CASSQGLGANYGYTF. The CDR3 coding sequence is TGTGCCAGTAGCCAAGGTTTGGGGGCTAACTATGGCTACACCTTC.

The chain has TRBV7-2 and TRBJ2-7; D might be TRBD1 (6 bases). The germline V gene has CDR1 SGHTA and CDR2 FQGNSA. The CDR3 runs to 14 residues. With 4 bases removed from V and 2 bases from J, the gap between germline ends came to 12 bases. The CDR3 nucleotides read TGTGCCAGCAGCTACCAGAGGGGGACCTACGAGCAGTACTTC. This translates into CASSYQRGTYEQYF. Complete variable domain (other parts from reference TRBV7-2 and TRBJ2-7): GAGVSQSPSNKVTEKGKDVELRCDPISGHTALYWYRQSLGQGLEFLIYFQGNSAPDKSGLPSDRFSAERTGGSVSTLTIQRTQQEDSAVYLCASSYQRGTYEQYFGPGTRLTVT.

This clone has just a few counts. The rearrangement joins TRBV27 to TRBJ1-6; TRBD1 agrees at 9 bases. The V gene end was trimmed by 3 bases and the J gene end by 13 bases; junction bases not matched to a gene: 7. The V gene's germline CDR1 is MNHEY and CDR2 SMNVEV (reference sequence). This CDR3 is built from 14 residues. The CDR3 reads CASSLYRGLEPLHF. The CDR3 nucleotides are TGTGCCAGCAGTTTGTACAGGGGGCTGGAGCCCCTCCACTTT.

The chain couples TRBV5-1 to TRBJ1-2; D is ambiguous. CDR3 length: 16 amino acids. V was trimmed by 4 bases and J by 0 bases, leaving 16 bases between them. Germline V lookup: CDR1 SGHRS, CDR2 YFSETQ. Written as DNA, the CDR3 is TGCGCCAGCAGCCCTCGAGATGTAGGTTCTAACTATGGCTACACCTTC. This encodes CASSPRDVGSNYGYTF.

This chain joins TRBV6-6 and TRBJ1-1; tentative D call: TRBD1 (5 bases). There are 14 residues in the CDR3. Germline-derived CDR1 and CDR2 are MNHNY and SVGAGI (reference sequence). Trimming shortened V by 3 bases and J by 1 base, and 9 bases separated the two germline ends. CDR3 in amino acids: CASSYLTGNTEAFF. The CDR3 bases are TGTGCCAGCAGTTATTTAACAGGGAACACTGAAGCTTTCTTT.

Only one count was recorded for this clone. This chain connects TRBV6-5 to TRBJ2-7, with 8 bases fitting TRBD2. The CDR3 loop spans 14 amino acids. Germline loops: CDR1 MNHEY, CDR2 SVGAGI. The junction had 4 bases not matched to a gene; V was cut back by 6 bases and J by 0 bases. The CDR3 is CASRVAGSSYEQYF. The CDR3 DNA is TGTGCCAGCAGGGTAGCGGGAAGCTCCTACGAGCAGTACTTC.

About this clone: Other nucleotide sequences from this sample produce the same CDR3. For the CDR3, the DNA is TGTGCCAGCAGCCCGACAGGGAACTATGGCTACACCTTC. Translated: CASSPTGNYGYTF. The chain links TRBV6-5 to TRBJ1-2, with 7 bases matching TRBD1. Trimming removed 6 bases from V and 2 bases from J; junction bases left unmatched: 3. The CDR3 runs 13 residues. Per the germline V gene, CDR1 is MNHEY and CDR2 is SVGAGI.